Below, 8 T cell receptor beta chains from the same sample are listed, as sequenced in a study of CD4 T cells in relation to SARS-CoV-2 and coronaviruses. These TCRs are of unknown antigen specificity. The unexposed donors gave CD4+ T cells in about 2011-2019, prior to COVID-19. After around nine days of culture, CD4+ T cells were isolated. Some clones are missing from TCRdb's copy, which holds only in-frame ones; the method was immunoSEQ multiplex PCR. The sample carries some 29,000 clones, about 80% recorded once. The material sequenced was CD4+ T cells from PBMCs, cultured in vitro. All receptors come from a human donor in good health.

The genes are TRBV6-1 and TRBJ1-1; possibly TRBD1 for D (6 bases). Trimming pared 3 bases from V and 11 bases from J, leaving 13 bases between. Germline V gene sequence: CDR1 MNHNS, CDR2 SASEGT. The CDR3 has 12 amino acids. This chain's CDR3 is CASSESGAGAFF. DNA of the CDR3: TGTGCCAGCAGTGAGTCGGGGGCGGGCGCTTTCTTT.

The chain combines TRBV7-6 with TRBJ2-5, with 10 nucleotides matching TRBD2. Trimming removed 4 bases from V and 4 bases from J; junction bases left unmatched: 12. This CDR3 contains 17 residues. Germline V gene data show CDR1 as SGHVS and CDR2 as FNYEAQ. The DNA of the CDR3 is TGTGCCAGCAGCTCGCCTATAGCGGGAGGTTTGCGAGAGACCCAGTACTTC. Translated: CASSSPIAGGLRETQYF.

The chain employs TRBV5-1 and TRBJ2-1, with TRBD1 matching over 9 bases. V lost 6 bases and J lost 6; bases outside the gene matches: 10. Germline-derived CDR1 and CDR2 are SGHRS and YFSETQ. The CDR3 extends over 15 amino acids. The CDR3 reads CASNIDRGTVNEQFF. In DNA, the CDR3 is TGCGCCAGCAACATTGACAGGGGGACCGTCAATGAGCAGTTCTTC.

The chain is built from TRBV6-5 and TRBJ2-1; D is possibly TRBD2 (7 bases). The V end was cut by 5 bases, the J end by 4 bases, with 15 bases between. Germline V gene data show CDR1 as MNHEY and CDR2 as SVGAGI. The CDR3 totals 15 residues. CDR3: CASSSGLGGYNEQFF. The CDR3 coding sequence is TGTGCCAGCAGTAGCGGACTAGGGGGATACAATGAGCAGTTCTTC.

The V and J genes are TRBV29-1 and TRBJ1-1; D gene ambiguous. This CDR3 contains 13 residues. V lost 1 base and J lost 0, with 6 bases in between. Germline V lookup: CDR1 SQVTM, CDR2 ANQGSEA. CDR3: CSVEGGVNTEAFF. As DNA, the CDR3 is TGCAGCGTTGAAGGGGGAGTGAACACTGAAGCTTTCTTT. The complete variable domain, with remaining parts taken from reference TRBV29-1 and TRBJ1-1, reads SAVISQKPSRDICQRGTSLTIQCQVDSQVTMMFWYRQQPGQSLTLIATANQGSEATYESGFVIDKFPISRPNLTFSTLTVSNMSPEDSSIYLCSVEGGVNTEAFFGQGTRLTVV.

The chain combines TRBV4-3 with TRBJ1-5; 9 nucleotides match TRBD1. The trim removed 1 base at V and 7 bases at J, leaving 8 bases unmatched. The V gene's germline CDR1 is LGHNA and CDR2 YSLEER. CDR3 length: 16 residues. The CDR3 nucleotides are TGCGCCAGCAGCCAAGTCTGGGGACAGGGAACCCAGCCCCAGCATTTT. Translating gives CASSQVWGQGTQPQHF.

This clone was counted a few times. The CDR3 nucleotides read TGCGCCAGCAGCTTAGAGGGAGTTAATTCACCCCTCCACTTT. Encoded protein: CASSLEGVNSPLHF. The chain combines TRBV5-1 with TRBJ1-6; D is unclear. CDR1 is SGHRS and CDR2 is YFSETQ in the germline V gene. CDR3 length equals 14 residues. The ends were cut back, 2 bases at V and 6 bases at J, with 9 bases in the middle.

The chain links TRBV11-2 to TRBJ2-7, with D perhaps matching TRBD1 (7 bases). This CDR3 region has 16 residues. V was trimmed by 5 bases and J by 3 bases, leaving 20 bases between them. The germline V gene has CDR1 SGHAT and CDR2 FQNNGV. CDR3 bases: TGTGCCAGCAGCCCCATCTCCCGACAGGGAGGCTACGAGCAGTACTTC. It encodes CASSPISRQGGYEQYF.